This TCR beta chain emerged from a study of Graves' ophthalmopathy and Graves' hyperthyroidism. The CDR3 length is 13 residues. CDR1 is SSHAT, CDR2 FNYEAQ, per germline (reference sequence). General study points: Ophthalmopathy progression was predicted by the model at about 70% sensitivity and about 74% specificity.

No progression to ophthalmopathy over 18 months defined stable hyperthyroidism. Other autoimmune diseases, uncontrolled infections, pregnancy or lactation ruled patients out of participation. It was on clinical symptoms, serum thyroxine, TRAb, thyroid ultrasound and orbital computed tomography that diagnosis relied. TCR beta CDR3 regions were amplified from RNA transcripts. The library came from an HTBI-primed first-round RT-PCR and a second-round multiplex PCR. TCRdb ran MiXCR on the multiplex PCR reads and lists one entry per CDR3 protein. The sample includes roughly 400,000 distinct CDR3 sequences, about 15% of them seen just once. With regard to this clonotype: Its specificity is not known. Its ends do not fully match the called genes, so a read error is possible.

The chain employs TRBV7-7 and TRBJ1-1; D call uncertain. What was sequenced was peripheral blood. The TCR sequence derives from an adult woman with stable Graves' hyperthyroidism. CDR3 DNA sequence: TGTGCTAGCAGCTTAGCGCTGGGCACTGAAGCTTGCTTT. This codes for CASSLALGTEACF.